Listed below are T cell receptor beta chains from one sample, sequenced in a study of vaccination and CD4 T cells after COVID-19. These receptors have no identified antigens. TCRdb re-called the PCR reads with MiXCR, one entry per CDR3 protein. Of 7,500 to 10,000 distinct CDR3 sequences listed, 60% to 70% are singletons. Sequencing used CD4+ T cells from blood, cultured in vitro. The receptors come from a human donor who had recovered from COVID-19. Both conserved end residues are part of each CDR3. A D gene is named only where the DNA matches it firmly. Expanded clones get a size class; other rows say once, few or many, or leave the size out.

V gene	J gene	D gene	clone size	CDR3 protein	CDR3 DNA
TRBV19	TRBJ2-5	-	-	CASNEGGVETQYF	TGTGCCAGTAATGAGGGAGGAGTGGAGACCCAGTACTTC
TRBV24-1	TRBJ1-2	-	-	CATSDQGRGYTF	TGTGCCACCAGTGATCAAGGGAGAGGCTACACCTTC
TRBV6-1	TRBJ1-5	-	-	CTSSPGGFNQPQHF	TGTACCAGCAGTCCCGGGGGGTTTAATCAGCCCCAGCATTTT
TRBV19	TRBJ2-4	-	-	CASREGIRNIQYF	TGTGCCAGTAGAGAGGGGATTAGAAACATTCAGTACTTC
TRBV6-1	TRBJ2-1	-	-	CASKQGSYNEQFF	TGTGCCAGCAAACAGGGTTCCTACAATGAGCAGTTCTTC
TRBV6-1	TRBJ2-5	-	-	CASTAELGRVTETQYF	TGTGCCAGCACCGCTGAGCTGGGCAGGGTGACGGAGACCCAGTACTTC
TRBV20-1	TRBJ1-1	-	once	CSARPLNTEAFF	TGCAGTGCGAGGCCTTTGAACACTGAAGCTTTCTTT
TRBV15	TRBJ2-2	TRBD2	-	CATSGLAGRTGELFF	TGTGCCACCAGCGGACTAGCGGGACGTACCGGGGAGCTGTTTTTT
TRBV6-2/TRBV6-3	TRBJ2-2	TRBD1	few	CASSPGGTGELFF	TGTGCCAGCAGCCCAGGGGGCACCGGGGAGCTGTTTTTT
TRBV24-1	TRBJ2-3	TRBD2	-	CATSVSSGGSTDTQYF	TGTGCCACCAGTGTGTCTAGCGGGGGGTCCACAGATACGCAGTATTTT
TRBV25-1	TRBJ2-1	TRBD2	-	CASSDRDGGLARSYNEQFF	TGTGCCAGCAGTGATAGGGACGGGGGACTAGCGAGATCCTACAATGAGCAGTTCTTC
TRBV28	TRBJ2-3	TRBD2	once	CASSLGSWGGDTDTQYF	TGTGCCAGCAGTCTCGGGTCCTGGGGGGGAGACACAGATACGCAGTATTTT
TRBV20-1	TRBJ2-2	-	-	CSAPGRGTGELFF	TGCAGTGCTCCTGGTAGGGGGACCGGGGAGCTGTTTTTT
TRBV6-5	TRBJ1-1	-	-	CASSYGGTEAFF	TGTGCCAGCAGTTACGGGGGCACTGAAGCTTTCTTT
TRBV27	TRBJ2-7	-	-	CASSLRMDSLIYEQYF	TGTGCCAGCAGTCTTAGGATGGACAGCCTTATCTACGAGCAGTACTTC
TRBV27	TRBJ1-5	TRBD1	-	CASSPRDRGVGRSIQPQHF	TGTGCCAGCAGTCCCCGGGACAGGGGCGTGGGCCGCAGTATTCAGCCCCAGCATTTT
TRBV6-5	TRBJ2-5	-	few	CASSYGLSGETQYF	TGTGCCAGCAGTTACGGTCTGAGCGGAGAGACCCAGTACTTC
TRBV6-1	TRBJ2-6	-	once	CASSAQKLSGANVLTF	TGTGCCAGCAGTGCACAGAAGCTTTCTGGGGCCAACGTCCTGACTTTC
TRBV20-1	TRBJ2-5	TRBD2	-	CSAREGGFETQYF	TGCAGTGCTAGAGAGGGGGGGTTTGAGACCCAGTACTTC
TRBV7-9	TRBJ2-5	-	-	CASSLAGLAVYEQYFGPGQETQYF	-
TRBV21-1	TRBJ1-1	-	-	CASRGGFGQGMTEAFF	TGTGCCAGCAGGGGAGGTTTTGGACAGGGGATGACTGAAGCTTTCTTT
TRBV7-2	TRBJ2-7	-	-	CASSLASVLGGGSYEQYF	TGTGCCAGCAGCTTAGCGTCCGTTCTAGGGGGGGGCTCCTACGAGCAGTACTTC
TRBV2	TRBJ2-7	-	-	CASTLWGQLGEQYF	TGTGCCAGCACACTCTGGGGCCAACTGGGCGAGCAGTACTTC
TRBV10-3	TRBJ2-3	-	-	CAISDASTDTQYF	TGTGCCATCAGTGACGCTAGCACAGATACGCAGTATTTT
TRBV5-1	TRBJ2-1	TRBD2	once	CASSFASGTYNEQFF	TGCGCCAGCAGCTTCGCCAGCGGGACTTACAATGAGCAGTTCTTC
TRBV7-8	TRBJ2-7	TRBD2	-	CASSLGLAGGYEQYF	TGTGCCAGCAGCCTCGGACTAGCGGGAGGGTACGAGCAGTACTTC
TRBV20-1	TRBJ2-3	TRBD1	few	CSAPDRGTDTQYF	TGCAGTGCTCCAGACAGGGGCACAGATACGCAGTATTTT
TRBV15	TRBJ1-3	-	-	CATSRGVAGNTIYF	TGTGCCACCAGCAGAGGGGTGGCTGGAAACACCATATATTTT
TRBV6-2/TRBV6-3	TRBJ1-1	-	-	CASSSGFRTEAFF	TGTGCCAGCAGTTCAGGGTTTAGAACTGAAGCTTTCTTT
TRBV25-1	TRBJ2-1	-	-	CASSEFPPEQQFF	TGTGCCAGCAGTGAATTCCCCCCAGAACAGCAGTTCTTC
TRBV20-1	TRBJ2-3	-	-	CSARPFGLPISTDTQYF	TGCAGTGCTAGGCCGTTTGGGCTACCGATAAGCACAGATACGCAGTATTTT
TRBV24-1	TRBJ2-1	TRBD2	-	CATSEGLAGGWGDNEQFF	TGTGCCACCAGTGAGGGGCTAGCGGGAGGGTGGGGGGACAATGAGCAGTTCTTC
TRBV19	TRBJ2-1	TRBD2	-	CASSIDRGAGGRGEQFF	TGTGCCAGTAGTATAGATCGTGGAGCGGGAGGGCGGGGTGAGCAGTTCTTC
TRBV11-3	TRBJ1-1	-	-	CASVGGTEAFF	TGTGCCAGCGTCGGGGGAACTGAAGCTTTCTTT
TRBV27	TRBJ1-5	-	few	CASSSRTSDCNQPQHF	TGTGCCAGCAGTTCCCGAACCTCGGACTGCAATCAGCCCCAGCATTTT
TRBV19	TRBJ2-7	-	once	CASSSDSQPYF	TGTGCCAGTAGTAGTGACAGCCAGCCGTACTTC
TRBV19	TRBJ2-2	-	once	CASSIATNTGELFF	TGTGCCAGTAGTATTGCAACGAACACCGGGGAGCTGTTTTTT
TRBV27	TRBJ1-4	TRBD1	-	CASSRIQAGGEKLFF	TGTGCCAGCAGCCGGATCCAGGCAGGGGGGGAAAAACTGTTTTTT
TRBV10-1	TRBJ2-3	TRBD2	-	CASSDPGGDTQYF	TGCGCCAGCAGTGACCCGGGGGGAGATACGCAGTATTTT
TRBV19	TRBJ2-7	TRBD2	-	CASSGSSGRAHEQYF	TGTGCCAGTAGTGGCTCTAGCGGGAGGGCCCACGAGCAGTACTTC
TRBV6-1	TRBJ1-6	-	once	CASRTMGGQSSYNSPLHF	TGTGCCAGCAGAACCATGGGGGGTCAGAGCTCCTATAATTCACCCCTCCACTTT
TRBV27	TRBJ2-7	-	-	CASSLRPGSSYEQYF	TGTGCCAGCAGTCTCCGGCCGGGGAGCTCCTACGAGCAGTACTTC
TRBV6-5	TRBJ1-2	-	-	CASSYRSSGNYGYTF	TGTGCCAGCAGTTACCGCAGTTCTGGGAACTATGGCTACACCTTC
TRBV15	TRBJ1-6	-	few	CATSSKDLQSYNSPLHF	TGTGCCACCAGCAGTAAAGACCTACAGTCCTATAATTCACCCCTCCACTTT
TRBV27	TRBJ2-3	-	-	CASKPGNTDTQYF	TGTGCCAGCAAGCCAGGGAACACAGATACGCAGTATTTT
TRBV6-1	TRBJ2-2	-	-	CASRLAVANTGELFF	TGTGCCAGCAGGTTAGCGGTAGCGAACACCGGGGAGCTGTTTTTT
TRBV7-2	TRBJ2-7	-	-	CASSQEDRSYEQYF	TGTGCCAGCAGCCAAGAGGACAGATCCTACGAGCAGTACTTC
TRBV6-5	TRBJ2-5	-	-	CASSYSMVASMETQYF	TGTGCCAGCAGTTACTCGATGGTGGCTAGCATGGAGACCCAGTACTTC